This passage covers 19 T cell receptor beta chains from one sample sequenced in a study of cytomegalovirus exposure and HLA in healthy donors. PCR used 60 Vbeta primers and 13 Jbeta primers. Sequencing used immunoSEQ multiplex PCR; TCRdb keeps in-frame clones, though not all of them. The repertoire has about 120,000 clones, about 75% of them found once; the top ten carry 25% to 35%. Sequenced input: PBMCs. The receptors were sampled from a man in his fifties or sixties in good health and CMV-seropositive.

The rearrangement links TRBV9 to TRBJ1-5, with 7 bases that match TRBD1. CDR3 length: 14 residues. The V gene end was trimmed by 4 bases and the J gene end by 1 base; junction bases not matched to a gene: 2. The germline V gene encodes CDR1 SGDLS and CDR2 YYNGEE. CDR3 sequence reads: CASSPGQSNQPQHF. DNA for the CDR3: TGTGCCAGCAGCCCGGGACAGAGCAATCAGCCCCAGCATTTT.

The rearrangement uses TRBV5-5 and TRBJ2-6; no clear D. The CDR3 is 17 amino acids. Trimming took 1 base from V and 0 from J, leaving 11 bases between them. Germline V CDR1 and CDR2: SGHKS, YYEKEE (reference sequence). CDR3: CASSLLEISSGANVLTF. In nucleotides, the CDR3 is TGTGCCAGCAGCTTGTTGGAGATTAGCTCTGGGGCCAACGTCCTGACTTTC.

This clone was observed a few times. The V and J genes are TRBV11-2 and TRBJ2-7; no clear D gene. CDR1 and CDR2 from the germline V gene are SGHAT and FQNNGV. V was clipped by 2 bases and J by 5 bases, with 7 bases between them. This CDR3 has 12 amino acids. CDR3 amino acids: CASSLSPHEQYF. The CDR3 DNA reads TGTGCCAGCAGCTTATCCCCTCACGAGCAGTACTTC.

The V gene is TRBV10-3, the J gene TRBJ2-1; 13 positions agree with TRBD2. CDR1 is ENHRY, CDR2 SYGVKD, per germline. The V and J ends lost 6 bases and 0 bases, in that order; junction bases with no gene match: 5. This CDR3 is built from 17 residues. The CDR3: CAISGRTSGSSYNEQFF. DNA for the CDR3: TGTGCCATCAGCGGGAGGACTAGCGGGAGCTCCTACAATGAGCAGTTCTTC.

The table lists this clone with a count of one. The chain couples TRBV5-8 to TRBJ1-2; D possibly corresponds to TRBD1 (5 bases). Trimming took 4 bases from V and 1 from J, leaving 11 bases between them. The germline V gene encodes CDR1 SGHTS and CDR2 YDEGEE. This CDR3 has 14 amino acids. The CDR3 nucleotides are TGTGCCAGCAGCCTACGGGGGGGTAACTATGGCTACACCTTC. As protein: CASSLRGGNYGYTF.

This sequence joins TRBV6-5 and TRBJ1-1; D perhaps matches TRBD1 (5 bases). CDR1 MNHEY and CDR2 SVGAGI come from the germline V gene. V was trimmed by 5 bases and J by 0 bases, leaving 7 bases between them. This CDR3 region has 13 residues. The DNA for the CDR3 is TGTGCCAGCAGTAGACAGATGAACACTGAAGCTTTCTTT. Encoded protein: CASSRQMNTEAFF.

This chain uses TRBV6-1 with TRBJ2-7, with 14 bases that match TRBD2. The CDR3 consists of 15 residues. Trimming cost V 5 bases and J 5 bases; bases outside gene matches: 5. The germline V gene encodes CDR1 MNHNS and CDR2 SASEGT. The CDR3 coding sequence is TGTGCCAGCAGTACCCCGGGACTAGCGGGGGACGAGCAGTACTTC. It yields the protein CASSTPGLAGDEQYF.

The chain has TRBV2 and TRBJ1-1; no clear D gene. In germline, CDR1 is SNHLY, CDR2 FYNNEI. The V and J ends lost 6 bases and 8 bases respectively, with 13 bases between them. This CDR3 has 12 residues. The CDR3 protein is CASRGRSGEAFF. DNA for the CDR3: TGTGCCAGCAGGGGCCGAAGCGGAGAAGCTTTCTTT.

The chain links TRBV5-6 to TRBJ2-7, with a weak D call TRBD1 (5 bases). Looked up from germline, CDR1 is SGHDT and CDR2 is YYEEEE. The CDR3 extends over 15 amino acids. The germline V and J ends were trimmed by 1 base and 1 base, with 12 bases remaining between them. The CDR3 coding sequence is TGTGCCAGCAGCTTGTCCCAGGGAAATTCCTACGAGCAGTACTTC. This encodes CASSLSQGNSYEQYF.

V gene TRBV6-1 combines with J gene TRBJ2-3; 10 nucleotides match TRBD1. The ends lost 5 bases at V and 3 bases at J; junction bases unmatched: 5. Germline loops: CDR1 MNHNS, CDR2 SASEGT. The CDR3 extends over 15 amino acids. This chain's CDR3 is CASSTDRGITDTQYF. CDR3 DNA: TGTGCCAGCAGTACGGACAGGGGGATAACAGATACGCAGTATTTT.

J is TRBJ1-1 and V is TRBV5-8; D unresolved. The germline V gene encodes CDR1 SGHTS and CDR2 YDEGEE. The CDR3 is 14 amino acids. V was clipped by 4 bases and J by 2 bases, with 12 bases between them. Written as DNA, the CDR3 is TGTGCCAGCAGCCGCTCACGTACAAACACTGAAGCTTTCTTT. It is translated as CASSRSRTNTEAFF.

This clone showed up just a few times. This chain connects TRBV6-5 to TRBJ1-2, with D unresolved. Trimming left V 2 bases short and J 4 bases short, with 14 bases between. Germline CDR1 MNHEY, CDR2 SVGAGI. This CDR3 has 15 amino acids. The CDR3 loop is CASSYGGLEVYGYTF. In nucleotides, the CDR3 is TGTGCCAGCAGTTACGGCGGTCTTGAAGTCTATGGCTACACCTTC.

The chain joins TRBV4-1 to TRBJ2-1; 7 bases map to TRBD2. From germline, CDR1 is MGHRA and CDR2 YSYEKL. The CDR3 loop spans 14 amino acids. Germline trimming cut 1 base from V and 10 bases from J; bases unmatched to any gene: 7. The CDR3 DNA reads TGCGCCAGCAGCCAAGGTAGCCGGACTAGAGAGCAGTTCTTC. Translation: CASSQGSRTREQFF.

This chain uses TRBV27 with TRBJ2-2, with 9 bases identical to TRBD1. The CDR3 runs 16 residues. The germline gives CDR1 MNHEY, CDR2 SMNVEV (reference sequence). V lost 5 bases and J lost 7; bases outside the gene matches: 11. Here the CDR3 DNA reads TGTGCCAGCAGTCAATTGGGACAGGGTGGTCTCGGGGAGCTGTTTTTT. Residues: CASSQLGQGGLGELFF.

This chain connects TRBV9 to TRBJ2-1, with 7 bases lining up with TRBD2. The V and J ends lost 3 bases and 4 bases, in that order; junction bases with no gene match: 7. The CDR3 covers 15 residues. Germline lookup yields CDR1 SGDLS and CDR2 YYNGEE. Written as DNA, the CDR3 is TGTGCCAGCAGCGCTGCGGGGGTTGCATACAATGAGCAGTTCTTC. Translating it yields CASSAAGVAYNEQFF.

This rearrangement joins TRBV5-4 to TRBJ1-1, with a possible D match to TRBD1 (5 bases). V lost 0 bases to trimming and J lost 2 bases, with 11 bases between them. Germline V gene lookup returns CDR1 SGHNT and CDR2 YYREEE (reference sequence). The CDR3 is 15 residues long. The CDR3 DNA reads TGTGCCAGCAGCTTGGCCGGCAGGGTAAACACTGAAGCTTTCTTT. It translates to CASSLAGRVNTEAFF.

The chain combines TRBV7-2 with TRBJ2-5, with D unclear. The J call could be wrong; TRBJ2-7 is a better fit for the DNA end. The germline V gene has CDR1 SGHTA and CDR2 FQGNSA. The CDR3 runs to 14 residues. CDR3 loop: CASSPPGYSYEQYF. In DNA, the CDR3 is TGTGCCAGCAGCCCGCCGGGTTACTCCTACGAGCAGTACTTC.

This clone was detected only a few times. This chain connects TRBV5-6 to TRBJ1-3; the D is unclear. The CDR3 loop spans 15 amino acids. Germline values: CDR1 SGHDT, CDR2 YYEEEE. V was pared by 4 bases and J by 4 bases, with 15 bases between. In nucleotides, the CDR3 is TGTGCCAGCAGCCAAGGCCATGCAGGAGGAAACACCATATATTTT. It is translated as CASSQGHAGGNTIYF. The variable domain in full, completed from reference TRBV5-6 and TRBJ1-3, reads DAGVTQSPTHLIKTRGQQVTLRCSPKSGHDTVSWYQQALGQGPQFIFQYYEEEERQRGNFPDRFSGHQFPNYSSELNVNALLLGDSALYLCASSQGHAGGNTIYFGEGSWLTVV.

The genes are TRBV7-6 and TRBJ2-3, with TRBD2 matching over 8 bases. V lost 5 bases, J lost 1 base, and 8 bases stayed unmatched. The CDR3 consists of 16 residues. Looked up from germline, CDR1 is SGHVS and CDR2 is FNYEAQ. The CDR3 sequence: CASSTKLAVRTDTQYF. Written as DNA, the CDR3 is TGTGCCAGCAGCACCAAACTAGCGGTTCGCACAGATACGCAGTATTTT.